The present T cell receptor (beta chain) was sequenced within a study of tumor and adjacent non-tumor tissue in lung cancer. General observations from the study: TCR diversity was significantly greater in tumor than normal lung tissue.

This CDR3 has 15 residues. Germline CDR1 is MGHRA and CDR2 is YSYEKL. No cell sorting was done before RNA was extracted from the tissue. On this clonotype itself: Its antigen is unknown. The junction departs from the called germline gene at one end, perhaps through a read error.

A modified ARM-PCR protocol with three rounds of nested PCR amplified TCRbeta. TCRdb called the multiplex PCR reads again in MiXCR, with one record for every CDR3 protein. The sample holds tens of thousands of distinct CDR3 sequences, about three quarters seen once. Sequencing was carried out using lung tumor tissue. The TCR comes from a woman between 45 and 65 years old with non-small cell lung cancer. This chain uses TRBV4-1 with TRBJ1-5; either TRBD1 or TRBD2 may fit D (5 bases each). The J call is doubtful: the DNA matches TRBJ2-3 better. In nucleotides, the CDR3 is TGCGACAGCAGCCAAGAGGGGCAGGGCAATCAGCCCCAGTATTTT. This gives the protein CDSSQEGQGNQPQYF.